This T cell receptor beta chain is from a study of cytomegalovirus exposure and HLA in healthy donors. Study-wide context: There were 350 to 400 genotyped donors. Of these, about 81% fell in the genetic ancestry cluster associated with self-reported Caucasian donors. Notes on the study in general: Some public TCRs appeared in many individuals, while most sequences were rare. Later analysis demonstrated an association between a missense DCLRE1C variant and TCR beta V- and J-gene trimming.

PCR primers comprised 60 Vbeta and 13 Jbeta primers. Profiled with immunoSEQ multiplex PCR; TCRdb holds only in-frame clones, not every one. In the table there are 150,000 to 200,000 clones, 70% to 90% of which are singletons. Comments on this clone: Its antigen is unidentified.

This TCR was sampled from a woman aged 25 to 39 in good health and CMV-seronegative. The material sequenced was PBMCs.

CDR3 residues: CASSLGGAFYEQYF. CDR3 coding DNA: TGTGCCAGCAGTTTGGGAGGGGCTTTCTACGAGCAGTACTTC. V usage is TRBV28 and J usage is TRBJ2-7; TRBD2 aligns across 7 bases. The J segment lost 3 bases and the V segment lost 3 bases, leaving 5 bases of the junction unmatched. Germline loops: CDR1 MDHEN, CDR2 SYDVKM. The CDR3 consists of 14 residues.